These T cell receptor beta chains were read from a single sample in a study of regulatory and conventional T cells in RAG deficiency. Clones were sequenced by immunoSEQ multiplex PCR, and TCRdb holds only the in-frame ones, with some missing. The data show approximately 10,000 clones, around 94% seen once. These data were likewise used in another study, on regulatory T cells.

Specimen: CD127- CD25+ CD4+ Tregs sorted from blood. All receptors come from a human donor in good health. Both conserved end residues are part of each CDR3. The D gene is left open where the match is weak. The size field is filled for only some rows; it gives once, few, many or a size class.

-	-	TRBV5-1	TRBJ2-4	TGCGCCAGCAGCTTGGGGGGGCCGGGGATTCAGTACTTC	CASSLGGPGIQYF
-	TRBD1	TRBV5-5	TRBJ2-7	TGTGCCAGCAGCCTCCGCCGACAGGGTACCTACGAGCAGTACTTC	CASSLRRQGTYEQYF
-	TRBD1	TRBV7-2	TRBJ1-6	TGTGCCAGCAGTCTCCAATTATGGGCAGGGGGAAGGCAAAATTCACCCCTCCACTTT	CASSLQLWAGGRQNSPLHF
-	-	TRBV6-5	TRBJ1-2	TGTGCCAGCAGTTACTCGAACAGAGCTAGCTCTGGCTACACCTTC	CASSYSNRASSGYTF
once	TRBD2	TRBV5-4	TRBJ2-5	TGTGCCAGCAGCTTAGTCCCAGCGGGGATTCAAGAGACCCAGTACTTC	CASSLVPAGIQETQYF
-	TRBD1	TRBV4-2	TRBJ1-2	TGTGCCAGCAGCCAAGAAATAGCAGGGGGCTTGGGCTACACCTTC	CASSQEIAGGLGYTF
-	-	TRBV5-4	TRBJ1-1	TGTGCCAGCAGCTTGATACATCGGGGGGCGACGGGGGATGGGACTGAAGCTTTCTTT	CASSLIHRGATGDGTEAFF
-	TRBD2	TRBV2	TRBJ2-5	TGTGCCAGCAGTGGACTAGCGGAGACCCAGTACTTC	CASSGLAETQYF
-	-	TRBV21-1	TRBJ1-1	TGTGCCAGCAGCAAAGGTCCAGAATCCGGGACAAATAGAGCTTTCTTT	CASSKGPESGTNRAFF
-	-	TRBV7-9	TRBJ2-7	TGTGCCAGCAGCGTAAACAGGGAAACAAGGGAGCAGTGCTTC	CASSVNRETREQCF
-	-	TRBV29-1	TRBJ2-3	TGCAGCGTTGGACAGGAAGGGAATACGCAGTATTTT	CSVGQEGNTQYF
-	-	TRBV25-1	TRBJ1-3	TGTGCCAGCAGTGAACTCGGGGGGGCGTCCTATGGAAACACCATATATTTT	CASSELGGASYGNTIYF
-	TRBD1	TRBV19	TRBJ1-1	TGTGCCAGTAGTAAGGACAGGGAAACTGAAGCTTTCTTT	CASSKDRETEAFF
-	-	TRBV6-6	TRBJ1-6	TGTGCCAGCAGGGCGGGGAATTCACCCCTCCACTTT	CASRAGNSPLHF
-	TRBD1	TRBV5-8	TRBJ1-6	TGTGCCAGCAGATCACTTCCGGGACAGGGTAGTTCACCCCTCCACTTT	CASRSLPGQGSSPLHF
-	-	TRBV6-1	TRBJ1-3	TGTGCCAGCAGTGTGGGGCCCTCTGGAAACACCATATATTTT	CASSVGPSGNTIYF
-	-	TRBV5-6	TRBJ2-1	TGTGCCAGCAGCTCCTTGGCGGGGCGGTACAATGAGCAGTTCTTC	CASSSLAGRYNEQFF
few	-	TRBV5-1	TRBJ1-2	TGCGCCAGCAGCTTGGGGAGGTCTAGGTCTAGCTCCGGCTACACCTTC	CASSLGRSRSSSGYTF
once	TRBD1	TRBV2	TRBJ2-7	TGTGCCAGCAGAAAGGTGAGGGACAGCAACTACGAGCAGTACTTC	CASRKVRDSNYEQYF